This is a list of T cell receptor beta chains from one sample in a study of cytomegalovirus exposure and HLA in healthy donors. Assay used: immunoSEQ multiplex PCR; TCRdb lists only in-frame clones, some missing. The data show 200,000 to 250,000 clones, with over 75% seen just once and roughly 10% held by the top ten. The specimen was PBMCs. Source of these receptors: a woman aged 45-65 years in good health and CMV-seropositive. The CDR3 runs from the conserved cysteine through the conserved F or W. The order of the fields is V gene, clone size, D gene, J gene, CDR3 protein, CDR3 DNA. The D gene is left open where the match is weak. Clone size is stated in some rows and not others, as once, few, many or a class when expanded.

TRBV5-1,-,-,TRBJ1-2,CASSARTNYGYTF,TGCGCCAGCAGCGCCAGGACTAACTATGGCTACACCTTC
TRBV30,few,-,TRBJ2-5,CAWSVKRAPGRETQYF,TGTGCCTGGAGTGTTAAGCGGGCTCCGGGACGGGAGACCCAGTACTTC
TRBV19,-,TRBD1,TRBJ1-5,CASSPEGQGGSQPQHF,TGTGCCAGTAGTCCAGAGGGACAGGGGGGGAGTCAGCCCCAGCATTTT
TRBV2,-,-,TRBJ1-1,CASSRVGVMSEAFF,TGTGCCAGCAGTAGAGTAGGGGTGATGTCTGAAGCTTTCTTT
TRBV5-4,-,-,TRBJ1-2,CASSPIWQGKDGYTF,TGTGCCAGCAGCCCCATTTGGCAGGGGAAGGATGGCTACACCTTC
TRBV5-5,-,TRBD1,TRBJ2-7,CASSPRDRGYEQYF,TGTGCCAGCAGCCCCCGGGACAGGGGCTACGAGCAGTACTTC
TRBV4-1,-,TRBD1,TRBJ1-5,CASSQAGGFQPQHF,TGCGCCAGCAGCCAAGCAGGGGGCTTTCAGCCCCAGCATTTT
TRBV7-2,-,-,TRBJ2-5,CASSLFLYETQYF,TGTGCCAGCAGCTTATTTCTCTATGAGACCCAGTACTTC
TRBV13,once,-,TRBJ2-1,CASSHWGGLQFF,TGTGCCAGCAGCCACTGGGGGGGCCTGCAGTTCTTC
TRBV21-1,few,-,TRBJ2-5,CASNVSGTGQGRRPQETQYF,TGTGCCAGCAACGTCTCTGGCACGGGACAGGGAAGGAGACCGCAAGAGACCCAGTACTTC
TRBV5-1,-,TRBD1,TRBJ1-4,CASSPGTGEAEKLFF,TGCGCCAGCAGCCCCGGGACAGGGGAAGCTGAAAAACTGTTTTTT
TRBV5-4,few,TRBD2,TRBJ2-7,CASSLVSSGGDEQYF,TGTGCCAGCAGCTTGGTGTCTAGCGGGGGGGACGAGCAGTACTTC
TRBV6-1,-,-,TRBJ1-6,CASSVQVSRNSPLHF,TGTGCCAGCAGTGTACAGGTGTCGAGAAATTCACCCCTCCACTTT
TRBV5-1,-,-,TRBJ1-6,CASSFSLALGSPLHF,TGCGCCAGCAGCTTCTCCTTGGCTCTTGGTTCACCCCTCCACTTT
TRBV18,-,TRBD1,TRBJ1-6,CASSPGQGYNSPLHF,TGTGCCAGCTCACCCGGACAGGGTTATAATTCACCCCTCCACTTT
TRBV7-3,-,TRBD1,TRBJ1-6,CASSLRSRQGFSPLHF,TGTGCCAGCAGCTTACGGTCCCGACAGGGGTTTTCACCCCTCCACTTT
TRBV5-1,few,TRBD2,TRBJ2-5,CASSLAGSGEGQETQYF,TGCGCCAGCAGCTTGGCGGGTAGCGGGGAGGGCCAAGAGACCCAGTACTTC
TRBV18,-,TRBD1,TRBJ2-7,CASSPGTGPYEQYF,TGTGCCAGCTCACCCGGGACAGGCCCCTACGAGCAGTACTTC
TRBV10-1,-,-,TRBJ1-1,CASRHGEGTEAFF,TGCGCCAGCCGCCACGGGGAGGGGACTGAAGCTTTCTTT
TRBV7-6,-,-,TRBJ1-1,CASRRNEINTEAFF,TGTGCCAGCAGGCGGAACGAGATCAACACTGAAGCTTTCTTT
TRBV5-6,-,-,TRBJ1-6,CASSIVRGSSYNSPLHF,TGTGCCAGCAGCATCGTTAGGGGGAGCTCCTATAATTCACCCCTCCACTTT
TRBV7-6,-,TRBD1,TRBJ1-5,CASSTGTGLSNQPQHF,TGTGCCAGCAGCACCGGGACAGGACTGTCCAATCAGCCCCAGCATTTT
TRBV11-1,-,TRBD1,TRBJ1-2,CASSLAGTADYGYTF,TGTGCCAGCAGCCTCGCCGGGACAGCAGACTATGGCTACACCTTC
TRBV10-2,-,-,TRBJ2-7,CASSEQYFGRAYEQYF,TGCGCCAGCAGTGAGCAATACTTCGGCAGGGCCTACGAGCAGTACTTC
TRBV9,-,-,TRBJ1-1,CASSVTGSHTEAFF,TGTGCCAGCAGTGTTACAGGGTCGCACACTGAAGCTTTCTTT
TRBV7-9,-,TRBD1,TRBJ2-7,CASSLVGQATYEQYF,TGTGCCAGCAGCTTAGTTGGACAGGCAACCTACGAGCAGTACTTC
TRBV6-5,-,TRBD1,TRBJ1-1,CASSWQGASSEAFF,TGTGCCAGCAGTTGGCAGGGGGCAAGTTCTGAAGCTTTCTTT
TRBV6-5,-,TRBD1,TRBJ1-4,CASSQDRGDEKLFF,TGTGCCAGCAGTCAGGACAGGGGGGATGAAAAACTGTTTTTT
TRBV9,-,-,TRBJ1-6,CASTQGRGNSPLHF,TGTGCCAGCACCCAGGGAAGGGGTAATTCACCCCTCCACTTT
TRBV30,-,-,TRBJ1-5,CAWSPRRVGNQPQHF,TGTGCCTGGAGTCCCAGGAGGGTCGGCAATCAGCCCCAGCATTTT
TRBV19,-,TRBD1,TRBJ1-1,CASSMGQGRTTEAFF,TGTGCCAGTAGTATGGGACAGGGGAGGACCACTGAAGCTTTCTTT
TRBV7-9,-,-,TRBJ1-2,CASSPLRNRAVFRYTF,TGTGCCAGCAGCCCCCTACGGAACAGGGCTGTTTTTCGCTACACCTTC
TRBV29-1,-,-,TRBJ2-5,CSYTLGARGETQYF,TGCAGCTATACGTTGGGGGCGCGCGGGGAGACCCAGTACTTC
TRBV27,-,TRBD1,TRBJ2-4,CASSSGGTGSIQYF,TGTGCCAGCAGTTCAGGGGGCACTGGTTCCATTCAGTACTTC
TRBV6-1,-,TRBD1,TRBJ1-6,CASSATGQGASNSPLHF,TGTGCCAGCAGTGCAACGGGACAGGGGGCGAGTAATTCACCCCTCCACTTT
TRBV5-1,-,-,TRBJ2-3,CASSPRQDGDTQYF,TGCGCCAGCAGCCCGAGACAGGATGGAGATACGCAGTATTTT
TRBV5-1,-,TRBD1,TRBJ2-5,CASSQGEKQETQYF,TGCGCCAGCAGCCAGGGGGAGAAACAAGAGACCCAGTACTTC
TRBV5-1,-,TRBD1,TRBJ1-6,CASSLGRDRGRGSPLHF,TGCGCCAGCAGCCTTGGAAGGGACAGGGGGCGAGGTTCACCCCTCCACTTT
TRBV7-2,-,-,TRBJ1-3,CASSDDAGAGNTIYF,TGTGCCAGCAGCGATGACGCAGGGGCTGGAAACACCATATATTTT
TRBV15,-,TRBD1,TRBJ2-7,CATSRTDREPYEQYF,TGTGCCACCAGCAGGACGGACAGGGAGCCCTACGAGCAGTACTTC
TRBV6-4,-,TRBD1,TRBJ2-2,CASSDSEQGALTGELFF,TGTGCCAGCAGTGACTCCGAACAGGGGGCACTCACCGGGGAGCTGTTTTTT
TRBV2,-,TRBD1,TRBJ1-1,CASRDTGGTEAFF,TGTGCCAGCAGGGATACAGGGGGCACTGAAGCTTTCTTT
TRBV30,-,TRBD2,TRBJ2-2,CAWRAGSSPGELFF,TGTGCCTGGAGAGCGGGGTCGTCCCCCGGGGAGCTGTTTTTT
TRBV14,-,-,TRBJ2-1,CASSPIGGGMTLGNEQFF,TGTGCCAGCAGCCCAATTGGCGGAGGGATGACCCTAGGCAATGAGCAGTTCTTC
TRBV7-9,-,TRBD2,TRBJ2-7,CASSLPSGGTYEQYF,TGTGCCAGCAGCTTACCTAGCGGGGGGACCTACGAGCAGTACTTC
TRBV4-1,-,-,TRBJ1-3,CASSHPPRGGLFENTIYF,TGCGCCAGCAGCCACCCCCCTCGCGGTGGTCTGTTCGAAAACACCATATATTTT
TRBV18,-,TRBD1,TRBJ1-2,CASSPATGGDVRGYTF,TGTGCCAGCTCACCAGCGACAGGGGGCGATGTTCGTGGCTACACCTTC